These T cell receptor beta chains were read from a single sample in a study of vaccination and CD4 T cells after COVID-19. What these receptors recognize is not known. TCRdb re-analysed the PCR reads in MiXCR, keeping a single row per CDR3 protein. The top ten hold approximately 40% of the sample, which has about 4,600 distinct CDR3 sequences, around two fifths seen once. The sequenced sample consisted of CD4+ T cells from blood, cultured in vitro. These receptors all stem from a human donor who had recovered from COVID-19. The CDR3 runs from the conserved cysteine through the conserved F or W. D genes are given only for firm matches. Size tells how often a clone was seen (once, few, many) or the class of an expanded clone, and some rows leave it out.

TRBV5-6,.,.,TRBJ1-2,TGTGCCAGCAGTTTGGGCAGCCAAGACTATGGCTACACCTTC,CASSLGSQDYGYTF
TRBV7-2,.,medium-sized,TRBJ2-7,TGTGCCAGCAGCCTCCTAGGTATTTTCGAGCAGTACTTC,CASSLLGIFEQYF
TRBV11-2,TRBD1,few,TRBJ1-5,TGTGCCAGCAGCCGGGACAGGGCCGGTCAGCCCCAGCATTTT,CASSRDRAGQPQHF
TRBV20-1,.,large,TRBJ1-2,TGCAGTGCCGGGGAAGATGGCTACACCTTC,CSAGEDGYTF
TRBV6-1,.,.,TRBJ2-2,TGTGCCAGCAGGGAGCCCGGGACCCCTCTGGGGGAGCTGTTTTTT,CASREPGTPLGELFF
TRBV28,.,.,TRBJ1-3,TGTGCCAGCAGTTTATTCGGGCTATCTGGAAACACCATATATTTT,CASSLFGLSGNTIYF
TRBV27,.,.,TRBJ1-5,TGTGCCAGCAGTGCCAGGGGCTTTGCGGATCAGCCCCAGCATTTT,CASSARGFADQPQHF
TRBV12-3/TRBV12-4,TRBD2,.,TRBJ2-3,TGTGCCAGCAGTAGTCGACTAGCGGGTAGCACAGATACGCAGTATTTT,CASSSRLAGSTDTQYF
TRBV20-1,.,few,TRBJ1-2,TGCAGTGCTACGGGCAGGGGCTATGGCTACACCTTC,CSATGRGYGYTF
TRBV2,TRBD1,.,TRBJ1-6,TGTGCCAGCAACCGGGACAGGCAGAGTAATTCACCCCTCCACTTT,CASNRDRQSNSPLHF
TRBV4-2,.,.,TRBJ1-4,TGTGCCAGCAGCCAAGGTGCGTCGGAGCGTGAAAAACTGTTTTTT,CASSQGASEREKLFF
TRBV7-9,.,few,TRBJ2-3,TGTGCCAGCAGCCTGACTAGTTTCGGCACAGATACGCAGTATTTT,CASSLTSFGTDTQYF
TRBV11-3,TRBD2,.,TRBJ2-1,TGTGCCAGCAGCGACGCCAAGACTAGCGGGAGTTACAATGAGCAGTTCTTC,CASSDAKTSGSYNEQFF
TRBV20-1,.,few,TRBJ1-1,TGCAGTGCTAGAGAAGGGGGGATGCACACTGAAGCTTTCTTT,CSAREGGMHTEAFF
TRBV2,TRBD1,.,TRBJ2-1,TGTGCCGGGACAGGGGATAGCTCCTACAATGAGCAGTTCTTC,CAGTGDSSYNEQFF
TRBV20-1,TRBD2,medium-sized,TRBJ2-5,TGCAGTGCTACTAGCGGGGTCCACCAAGAGACCCAGTACTTC,CSATSGVHQETQYF
TRBV21-1,.,.,TRBJ1-2,TGTGCCAGCAGCAAAGCGCTTTTGGGACAGGGTACTTATGGCTACACCTTC,CASSKALLGQGTYGYTF
TRBV19,.,few,TRBJ1-2,TGTGCCAGTAGTAGTTACTATGGCTACACCTTC,CASSSYYGYTF
TRBV20-1,TRBD2,once,TRBJ2-1,TGCAGTGCTTGGGGGGGGAATGAGCAGTTCTTC,CSAWGGNEQFF
TRBV6-2/TRBV6-3,TRBD2,few,TRBJ2-7,TGTGCCAGCAGCCCCATGGGACTAGCGGGAGGCCGAGATCCCTACGAGCAGTACTTC,CASSPMGLAGGRDPYEQYF
TRBV7-2,TRBD1,.,TRBJ2-7,TGTGCCAGCAGCTCAGCAACCGGGACAGGGATTTCCTACGAGCAGTACTTC,CASSSATGTGISYEQYF
TRBV12-3/TRBV12-4,TRBD2,once,TRBJ2-7,TGTGCCAGCACCTCTAGCGGGAGTTCCTACGAGCAGTACTTC,CASTSSGSSYEQYF
TRBV20-1,.,few,TRBJ2-5,TGCAGTGCGGTCCTAGCGAGCCAAGAGACCCAGTACTTC,CSAVLASQETQYF
TRBV7-9,TRBD1,.,TRBJ2-5,TGTGCCAGCAGCCCACGAGGGACAGGGCTTCTAAGGGAAGAGACCCAGTACTTC,CASSPRGTGLLREETQYF
TRBV6-1,TRBD2,.,TRBJ2-3,TGTGCCAGCAGGCGGGGGGCACGCACAGATACGCAGTATTTT,CASRRGARTDTQYF
TRBV7-8,.,medium-sized,TRBJ2-3,TGTGCCAGCAGCTTAGCCCCGGTTGCGGGAACAGATACGCAGTATTTT,CASSLAPVAGTDTQYF
TRBV6-2/TRBV6-3,TRBD2,.,TRBJ2-5,TGTGCCAGCAGTTTATGGGGGGGGCAAGAGACCCAGTACTTC,CASSLWGGQETQYF
TRBV5-5,TRBD1,once,TRBJ1-6,TGTGCCAGCAGCTTGTACGGGACAGAGAATTCACCCCTCCACTTT,CASSLYGTENSPLHF
TRBV6-2/TRBV6-3,TRBD2,large,TRBJ2-5,TGTGCCACTCCCGGACTAGCGGGTGGAAAATCAAAGGAGACCCAGTACTTC,CATPGLAGGKSKETQYF
TRBV12-3/TRBV12-4,.,few,TRBJ1-1,TGTGCCAGCAGGTCACTACAGGCATTCCAGATAATGGTTGAAGCTTTCTTT,CASRSLQAFQIMVEAFF
TRBV11-2,.,large,TRBJ2-2,TGTGCCAGCAGTCCAGTGAACACCGGGGAGCTGTTTTTT,CASSPVNTGELFF
TRBV20-1,TRBD1,.,TRBJ1-2,TGCAGTGCTAGAGATCGAGGACAGGGGAACTATGGCTACACCTTC,CSARDRGQGNYGYTF
TRBV20-1,.,few,TRBJ1-4,TGCAGTGCTGCGGTCAGCAGTAATGAAAAACTGTTTTTT,CSAAVSSNEKLFF
TRBV2,.,.,TRBJ2-7,TGTGCCAGCAGCCTCGATCTCGGGGACGAGCAGTACTTC,CASSLDLGDEQYF
TRBV20-1,.,few,TRBJ1-1,TGCAGTGCAATGGGGGGGGTGTCGAACACTGAAGCTTTCTTT,CSAMGGVSNTEAFF
TRBV5-8,.,.,TRBJ2-1,TGTGCCAGCAGCTTGAGGTGGGGAACCTACAATGAGCAGTTCTTC,CASSLRWGTYNEQFF